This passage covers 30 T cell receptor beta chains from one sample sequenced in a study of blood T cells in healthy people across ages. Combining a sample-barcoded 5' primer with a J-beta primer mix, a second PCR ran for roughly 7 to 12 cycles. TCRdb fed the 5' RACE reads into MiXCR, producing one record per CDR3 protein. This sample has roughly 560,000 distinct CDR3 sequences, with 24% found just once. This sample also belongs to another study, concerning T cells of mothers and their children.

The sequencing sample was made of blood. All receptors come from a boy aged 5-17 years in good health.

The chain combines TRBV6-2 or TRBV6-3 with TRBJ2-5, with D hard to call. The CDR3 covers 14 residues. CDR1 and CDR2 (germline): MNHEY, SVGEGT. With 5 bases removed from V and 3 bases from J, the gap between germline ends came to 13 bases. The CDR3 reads CASSDWLGKETQYF. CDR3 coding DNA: TGTGCCAGCAGTGACTGGTTAGGGAAAGAGACCCAGTACTTC.

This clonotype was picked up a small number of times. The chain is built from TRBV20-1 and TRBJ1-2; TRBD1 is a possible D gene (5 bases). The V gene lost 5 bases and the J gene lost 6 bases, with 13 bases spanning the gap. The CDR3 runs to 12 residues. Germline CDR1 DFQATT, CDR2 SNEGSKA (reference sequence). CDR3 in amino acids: CSAAAGFDGYTF. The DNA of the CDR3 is TGCAGTGCTGCTGCAGGGTTCGATGGCTACACCTTC.

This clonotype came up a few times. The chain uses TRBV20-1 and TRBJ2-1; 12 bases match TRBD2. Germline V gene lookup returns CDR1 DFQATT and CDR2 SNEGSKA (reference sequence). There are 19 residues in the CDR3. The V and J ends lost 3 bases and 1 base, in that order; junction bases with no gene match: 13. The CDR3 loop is CSARKYPTSGGSSYNEQFF. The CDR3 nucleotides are TGCAGTGCTAGGAAGTACCCGACTAGCGGGGGATCATCCTACAATGAGCAGTTCTTC.

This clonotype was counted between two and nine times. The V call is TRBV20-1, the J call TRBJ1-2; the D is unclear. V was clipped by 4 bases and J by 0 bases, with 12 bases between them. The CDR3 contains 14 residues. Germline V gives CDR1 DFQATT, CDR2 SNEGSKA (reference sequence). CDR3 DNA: TGCAGTGCTAAGAGGGCGGTAGCTAACTATGGCTACACCTTC. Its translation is CSAKRAVANYGYTF.

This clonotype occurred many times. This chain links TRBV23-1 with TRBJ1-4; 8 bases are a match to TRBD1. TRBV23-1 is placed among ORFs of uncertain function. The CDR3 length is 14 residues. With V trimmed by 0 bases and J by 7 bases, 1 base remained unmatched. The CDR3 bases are TGCGCCAGCAGTCAATCGCAGGGGGCTGAAAAACTGTTTTTT. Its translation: CASSQSQGAEKLFF.

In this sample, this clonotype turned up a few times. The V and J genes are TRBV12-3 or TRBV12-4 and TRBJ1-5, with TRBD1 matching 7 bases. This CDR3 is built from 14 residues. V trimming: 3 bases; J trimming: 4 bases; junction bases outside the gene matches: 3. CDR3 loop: CASSFEGANQPQHF. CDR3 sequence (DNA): TGTGCCAGCAGTTTTGAGGGGGCGAATCAGCCCCAGCATTTT.

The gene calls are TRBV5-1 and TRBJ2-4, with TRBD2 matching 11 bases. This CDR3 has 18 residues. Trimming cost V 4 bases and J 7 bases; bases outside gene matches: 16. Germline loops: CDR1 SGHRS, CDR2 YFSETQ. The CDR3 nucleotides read TGCGCCAGCAGCCCAGGACTAGCGGGTTTCCACAGGGGGAACATTCAGTACTTC. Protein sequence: CASSPGLAGFHRGNIQYF. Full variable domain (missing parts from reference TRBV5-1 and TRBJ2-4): KAGVTQTPRYLIKTRGQQVTLSCSPISGHRSVSWYQQTPGQGLQFLFEYFSETQRNKGNFPGRFSGRQFSNSRSEMNVSTLELGDSALYLCASSPGLAGFHRGNIQYFGAGTRLSVL.

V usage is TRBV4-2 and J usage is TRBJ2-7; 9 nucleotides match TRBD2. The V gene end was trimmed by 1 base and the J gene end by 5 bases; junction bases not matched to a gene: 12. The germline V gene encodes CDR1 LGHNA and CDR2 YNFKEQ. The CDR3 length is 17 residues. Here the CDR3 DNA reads TGTGCCAGCAGCCAAGTATCGTCCGGGGTAGCGGGAGACGAGCAGTACTTC. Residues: CASSQVSSGVAGDEQYF.

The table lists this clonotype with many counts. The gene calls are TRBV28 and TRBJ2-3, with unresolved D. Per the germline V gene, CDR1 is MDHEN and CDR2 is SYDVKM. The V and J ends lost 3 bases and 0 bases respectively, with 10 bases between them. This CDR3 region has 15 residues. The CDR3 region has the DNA TGTGCCAGCAGTTTCAGGACGGCAAGCACAGATACGCAGTATTTT. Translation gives CASSFRTASTDTQYF.

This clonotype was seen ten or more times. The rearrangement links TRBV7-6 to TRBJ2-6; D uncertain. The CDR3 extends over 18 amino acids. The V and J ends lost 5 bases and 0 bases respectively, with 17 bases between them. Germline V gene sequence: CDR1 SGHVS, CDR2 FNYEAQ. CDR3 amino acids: CASSPGPLTSSGANVLTF. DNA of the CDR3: TGTGCCAGCAGCCCCGGACCGCTCACCAGCTCTGGGGCCAACGTCCTGACTTTC.

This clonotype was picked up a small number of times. CDR3 coding DNA: TGTGCTAGTGGTTCGGCAGGTAGTATGGAGACCCAGTACTTC. The encoded protein is CASGSAGSMETQYF. The V gene is TRBV12-5, the J gene TRBJ2-5; D is unclear. Between the trimmed V and J ends, which lost 4 bases and 5 bases, there was a span of 14 bases. The CDR3 spans 14 residues. The germline V gene has CDR1 LGHNT and CDR2 FRNRAP. Based on the CDR3 plus reference TRBV12-5 and TRBJ2-5, the full variable domain is DARVTQTPRHKVTEMGQEVTMRCQPILGHNTVFWYRQTMMQGLELLAYFRNRAPLDDSGMPKDRFSAEMPDATLATLKIQPSEPRDSAVYFCASGSAGSMETQYFGPGTRLLVL.

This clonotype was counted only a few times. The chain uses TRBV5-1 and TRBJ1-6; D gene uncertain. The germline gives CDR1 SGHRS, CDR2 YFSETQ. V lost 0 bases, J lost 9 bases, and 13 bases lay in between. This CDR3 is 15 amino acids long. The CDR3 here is CASSLDGRGRSPLHF. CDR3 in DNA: TGCGCCAGCAGCTTGGACGGGAGAGGGCGTTCACCCCTCCACTTT.

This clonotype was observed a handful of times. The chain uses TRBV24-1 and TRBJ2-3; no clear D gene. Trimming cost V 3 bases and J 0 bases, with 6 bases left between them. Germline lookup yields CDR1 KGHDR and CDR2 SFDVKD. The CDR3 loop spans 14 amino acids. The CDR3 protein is CATSDLDSTDTQYF. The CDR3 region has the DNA TGTGCCACCAGTGATCTGGACAGCACAGATACGCAGTATTTT.

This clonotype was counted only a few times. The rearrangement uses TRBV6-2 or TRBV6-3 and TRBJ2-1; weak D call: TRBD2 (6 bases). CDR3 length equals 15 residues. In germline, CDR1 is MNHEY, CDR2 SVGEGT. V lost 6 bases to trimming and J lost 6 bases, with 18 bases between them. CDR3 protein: CASSLAASVSNEQFF. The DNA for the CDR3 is TGTGCCAGCAGCCTGGCGGCTAGCGTGTCCAATGAGCAGTTCTTC.

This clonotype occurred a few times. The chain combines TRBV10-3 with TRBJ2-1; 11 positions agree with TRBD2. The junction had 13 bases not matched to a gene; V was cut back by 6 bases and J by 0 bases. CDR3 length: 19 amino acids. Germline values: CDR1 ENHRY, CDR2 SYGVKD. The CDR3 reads CAIRRGTSGSLSSYNEQFF. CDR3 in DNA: TGTGCCATCAGGCGGGGGACTAGCGGCTCATTGAGCTCCTACAATGAGCAGTTCTTC.

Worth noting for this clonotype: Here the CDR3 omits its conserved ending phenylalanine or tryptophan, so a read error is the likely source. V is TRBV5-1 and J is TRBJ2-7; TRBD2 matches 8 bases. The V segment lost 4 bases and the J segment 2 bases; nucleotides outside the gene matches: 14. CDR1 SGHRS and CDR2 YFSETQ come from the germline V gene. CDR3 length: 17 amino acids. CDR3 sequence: CASSPVKGAGAPYEQYL. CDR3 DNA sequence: TGCGCCAGCAGCCCCGTGAAAGGAGCGGGAGCGCCCTACGAGCAGTACCTC.

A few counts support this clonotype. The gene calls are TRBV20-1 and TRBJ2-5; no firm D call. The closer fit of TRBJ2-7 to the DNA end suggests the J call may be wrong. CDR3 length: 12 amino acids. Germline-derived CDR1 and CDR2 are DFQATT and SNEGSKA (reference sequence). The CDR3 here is CSAPHRSYEQYF. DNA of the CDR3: TGCAGTGCCCCCCACCGCTCCTACGAGCAGTACTTC.

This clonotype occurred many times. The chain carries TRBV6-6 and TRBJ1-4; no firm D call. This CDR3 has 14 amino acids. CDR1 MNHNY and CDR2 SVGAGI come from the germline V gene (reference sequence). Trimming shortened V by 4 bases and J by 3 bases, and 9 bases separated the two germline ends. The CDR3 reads CASSLGGANEKLFF. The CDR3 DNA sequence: TGTGCCAGCAGTTTGGGTGGGGCTAATGAAAAACTGTTTTTT.

CDR3: CAIATANTGELFF. CDR3 DNA sequence: TGTGCCATAGCCACAGCGAACACCGGGGAGCTGTTTTTT. The chain recombines TRBV24-1 with TRBJ2-2; D not resolved. In germline, CDR1 is KGHDR, CDR2 SFDVKD. V gave up 11 bases and J gave up 0 bases, with 9 bases separating them. The CDR3 has 13 residues.

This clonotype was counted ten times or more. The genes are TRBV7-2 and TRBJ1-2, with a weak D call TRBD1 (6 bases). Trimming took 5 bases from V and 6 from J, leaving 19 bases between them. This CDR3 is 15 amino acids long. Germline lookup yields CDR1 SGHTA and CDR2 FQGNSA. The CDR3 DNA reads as TGTGCCAGCAGCCCAACACCGCCAGGGGAGGATGGCTACACCTTC. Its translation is CASSPTPPGEDGYTF.

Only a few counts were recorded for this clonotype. The CDR3 DNA sequence: TGTGCCAGCAGCTTAGGGATTTACGATGAGCAGTTCTTC. It translates to CASSLGIYDEQFF. This chain connects TRBV11-2 to TRBJ2-1; D is uncertain. Trimming took off 1 base at V and 8 bases at J, with 9 bases between the two ends. CDR1 SGHAT and CDR2 FQNNGV come from the germline V gene. This CDR3 has 13 residues.

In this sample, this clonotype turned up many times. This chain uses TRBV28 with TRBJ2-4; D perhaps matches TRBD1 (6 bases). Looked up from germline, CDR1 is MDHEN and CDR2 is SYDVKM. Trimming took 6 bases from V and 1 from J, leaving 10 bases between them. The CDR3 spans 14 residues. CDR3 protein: CASSPQGAKNIQYF. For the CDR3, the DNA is TGTGCCAGCAGCCCCCAGGGGGCCAAAAACATTCAGTACTTC.

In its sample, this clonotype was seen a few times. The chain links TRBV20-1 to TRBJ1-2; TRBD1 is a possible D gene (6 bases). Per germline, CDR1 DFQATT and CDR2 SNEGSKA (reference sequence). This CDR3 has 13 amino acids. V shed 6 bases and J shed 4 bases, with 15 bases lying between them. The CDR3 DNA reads TGCAGTGCGGACGGGACACAAAGCTATGGCTACACCTTC. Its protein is CSADGTQSYGYTF.

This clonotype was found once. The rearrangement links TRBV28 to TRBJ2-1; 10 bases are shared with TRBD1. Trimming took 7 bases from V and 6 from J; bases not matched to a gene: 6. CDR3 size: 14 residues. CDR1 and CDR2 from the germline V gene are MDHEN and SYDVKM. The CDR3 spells CASTAGTGVNEQFF. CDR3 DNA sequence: TGTGCCAGCACCGCAGGGACAGGGGTCAATGAGCAGTTCTTC.

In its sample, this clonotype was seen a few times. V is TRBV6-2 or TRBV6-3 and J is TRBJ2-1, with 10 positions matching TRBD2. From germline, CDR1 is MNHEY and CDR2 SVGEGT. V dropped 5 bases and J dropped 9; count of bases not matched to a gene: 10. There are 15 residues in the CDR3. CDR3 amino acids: CASSPGTSEVGEQFF. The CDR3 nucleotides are TGTGCCAGCAGTCCAGGGACTAGCGAGGTGGGTGAGCAGTTCTTC.

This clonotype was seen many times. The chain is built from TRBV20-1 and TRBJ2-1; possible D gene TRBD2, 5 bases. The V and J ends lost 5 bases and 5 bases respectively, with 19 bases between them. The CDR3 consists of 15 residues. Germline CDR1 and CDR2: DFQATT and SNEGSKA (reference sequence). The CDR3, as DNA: TGCAGTGCTCCCAGCGGTAGCCGAAACCACAATGAGCAGTTCTTC. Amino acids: CSAPSGSRNHNEQFF.

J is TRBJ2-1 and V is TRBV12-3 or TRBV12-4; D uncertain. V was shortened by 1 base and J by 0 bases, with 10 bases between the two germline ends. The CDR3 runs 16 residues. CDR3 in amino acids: CASSLDSYSSYNEQFF. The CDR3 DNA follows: TGTGCCAGCAGTTTAGACTCATACAGCTCCTACAATGAGCAGTTCTTC.

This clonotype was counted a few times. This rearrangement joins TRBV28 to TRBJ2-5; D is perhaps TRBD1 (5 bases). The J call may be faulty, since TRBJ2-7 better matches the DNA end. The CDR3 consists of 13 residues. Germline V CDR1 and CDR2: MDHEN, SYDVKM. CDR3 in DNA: TGTGCCAGCAGAAGACAGTTTCGCTTCGAGCAGTACTTC. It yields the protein CASRRQFRFEQYF.

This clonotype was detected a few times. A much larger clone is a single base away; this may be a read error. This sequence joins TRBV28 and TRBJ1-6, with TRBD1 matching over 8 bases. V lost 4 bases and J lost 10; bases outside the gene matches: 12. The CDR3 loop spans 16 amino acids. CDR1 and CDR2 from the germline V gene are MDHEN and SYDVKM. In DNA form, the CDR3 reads TGTGCCAGCAGTTCATGGCAGGGGGCGTCGGAATCACCCCTCCACTTT. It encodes CASSSWQGASESPLHF.

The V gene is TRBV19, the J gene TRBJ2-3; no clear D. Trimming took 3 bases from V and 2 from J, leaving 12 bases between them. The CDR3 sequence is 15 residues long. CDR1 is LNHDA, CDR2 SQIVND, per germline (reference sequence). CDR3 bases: TGTGCCAGTAGTATCGTCACTACTACCACAGATACGCAGTATTTT. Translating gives CASSIVTTTTDTQYF.